This TCR beta chain comes out of a study of CD8 T cells in Susac syndrome. Roughly 0.45 to 1 ug RNA was reverse transcribed with random hexamers. TCRdb analysed the immunoSEQ multiplex PCR reads with MiXCR anew, one entry per CDR3 protein. The sample lists 210,000 or so distinct CDR3 sequences, 94% seen once, with around 0.15% in the top ten. A word on this clonotype: The antigen is not known.

Germline V CDR1 and CDR2: ENHRY, SYGVKD. The CDR3 has 13 residues. V lost 4 bases and J lost 5, with 11 bases in between. Study-level points and caveats: Only a relatively small number of individuals were included in the TCR sequencing and HLA analysis. CD4+ T cell repertoires in Susac syndrome exhibited no evidence of clonal expansion.

The chain carries TRBV10-3 and TRBJ1-2; no firm D call. The source material was CD4+ T cells from PBMCs. This sequence originates from a human donor with Susac syndrome. This chain's CDR3 is CAISALQKYGYTF. The CDR3 nucleotides are TGTGCCATCAGTGCACTTCAGAAATATGGCTACACCTTC.